What follows are 9 T cell receptor beta chains derived from one specimen sequenced in a study of blood T cell repertoires in COVID-19. The data were produced by immunoSEQ multiplex PCR, yet TCRdb's version contains in-frame clones alone and is incomplete. The sample lists 120,000 to 150,000 clones, around 83% occurring once. Sequenced sample: peripheral blood. Every receptor here comes from a man aged 30-40 years with COVID-19, enrolled during active disease.

DNA of the CDR3: TGTGCCAGCAGTTGGACGCGGAGGGATACGCAGTATTTT. The encoded protein is CASSWTRRDTQYF. The V call is TRBV2, the J call TRBJ2-3; a weak D match, TRBD2 (5 bases). The ends were cut back, 5 bases at V and 6 bases at J, with 12 bases in the middle. Per the germline V gene, CDR1 is SNHLY and CDR2 is FYNNEI. The CDR3 loop spans 13 amino acids. The variable domain in full, completed from reference TRBV2 and TRBJ2-3, reads EPEVTQTPSHQVTQMGQEVILRCVPISNHLYFYWYRQILGQKVEFLVSFYNNEISEKSEIFDDQFSVERPDGSNFTLKIRSTKLEDSAMYFCASSWTRRDTQYFGPGTRLTVL.

This clone has just one count. The chain carries TRBV4-1 and TRBJ2-1; 10 nucleotides agree with TRBD2. The trim removed 1 base at V and 7 bases at J, leaving 10 bases unmatched. There are 17 residues in the CDR3. Germline V gives CDR1 MGHRA, CDR2 YSYEKL. CDR3 sequence: CASSQAHGTSERNEQFF. CDR3 nucleotide sequence: TGCGCCAGCAGCCAAGCCCACGGGACTAGCGAGAGGAATGAGCAGTTCTTC.

This sequence joins TRBV6-1 and TRBJ1-6; possible D gene TRBD1, 6 bases. The CDR3 runs 14 residues. The V end lost 0 bases, the J end lost 9 bases, and 9 bases lay between the germline ends. Germline V CDR1 and CDR2: MNHNS, SASEGT. For the CDR3, the DNA is TGTGCCAGCAGTGAAGCTTTAGGGGGTTCACCCCTCCACTTT. Translating it yields CASSEALGGSPLHF.

The chain has TRBV18 and TRBJ2-3, with 7 bases identical to TRBD2. The V gene end was trimmed by 4 bases and the J gene end by 6 bases; junction bases not matched to a gene: 4. Looked up from germline, CDR1 is KGHSH and CDR2 is LQKENI. There are 13 residues in the CDR3. Here the CDR3 DNA reads TGTGCCAGCTCACTGCGGGAGACCGATACGCAGTATTTT. As protein: CASSLRETDTQYF.

The chain recombines TRBV19 with TRBJ2-7; TRBD1 might be the D (5 bases). Per germline, CDR1 LNHDA and CDR2 SQIVND (reference sequence). There are 14 residues in the CDR3. V was trimmed by 3 bases and J by 3 bases, leaving 12 bases between them. The CDR3, as DNA: TGTGCCAGTAGTATGCAAGGGGATGTCTACGAGCAGTACTTC. Its protein is CASSMQGDVYEQYF. Using reference TRBV19 and TRBJ2-7 for the parts outside the CDR3, the full variable domain is DGGITQSPKYLFRKEGQNVTLSCEQNLNHDAMYWYRQDPGQGLRLIYYSQIVNDFQKGDIAEGYSVSREKKESFPLTVTSAQKNPTAFYLCASSMQGDVYEQYFGPGTRLTVT.

The genes are TRBV4-1 and TRBJ2-5; no clear D. The germline CDR1 and CDR2 sequences are MGHRA and YSYEKL. With 6 bases removed from V and 9 bases from J, the gap between germline ends came to 14 bases. The CDR3 spans 12 residues. The CDR3 DNA sequence: TGCGCCAGCAGTCAAATTACGGGTGCCCAGTACTTC. This gives the protein CASSQITGAQYF.

J is TRBJ1-3 and V is TRBV7-2; the D is unclear. Germline V lookup: CDR1 SGHTA, CDR2 FQGNSA. Trimming removed 1 base from V and 0 bases from J, with 10 bases in between. The CDR3 length is 16 residues. In DNA, the CDR3 is TGTGCCAGCAGCTTAGAAGTCACATCCTCTGGAAACACCATATATTTT. Translating gives CASSLEVTSSGNTIYF.

The rearrangement joins TRBV6-6 to TRBJ2-7; a possible D gene is TRBD2 (6 bases). The CDR3 sequence is 17 residues long. The V end was cut by 5 bases, the J end by 3 bases, with 23 bases between. Germline V lookup: CDR1 MNHNY, CDR2 SVGAGI (reference sequence). The CDR3 is CASSRAQYSLASYEQYF. The DNA of the CDR3 is TGTGCCAGCAGTCGCGCCCAGTATTCGCTAGCGAGCTACGAGCAGTACTTC.

V usage is TRBV14 and J usage is TRBJ1-1; no clear D. Trimming took 5 bases from V and 1 from J, leaving 20 bases between them. There are 17 residues in the CDR3. Germline CDR1 and CDR2: SGHDN and FVKESK. The CDR3 DNA sequence: TGTGCCAGCAGCTCCCGGTCGGGAAGACAACCGAACACTGAAGCTTTCTTT. Residues: CASSSRSGRQPNTEAFF.